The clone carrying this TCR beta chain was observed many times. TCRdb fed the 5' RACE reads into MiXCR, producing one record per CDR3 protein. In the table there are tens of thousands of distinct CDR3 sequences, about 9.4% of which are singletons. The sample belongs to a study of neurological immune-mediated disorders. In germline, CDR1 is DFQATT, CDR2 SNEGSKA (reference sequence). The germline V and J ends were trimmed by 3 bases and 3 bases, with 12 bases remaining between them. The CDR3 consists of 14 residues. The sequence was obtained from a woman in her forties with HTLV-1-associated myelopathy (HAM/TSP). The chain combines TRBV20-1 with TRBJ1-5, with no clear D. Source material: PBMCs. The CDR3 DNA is TGCAGTGCTAGCCCCGCAGGAGTCAATCAGCCCCAGCATTTT. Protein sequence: CSASPAGVNQPQHF.